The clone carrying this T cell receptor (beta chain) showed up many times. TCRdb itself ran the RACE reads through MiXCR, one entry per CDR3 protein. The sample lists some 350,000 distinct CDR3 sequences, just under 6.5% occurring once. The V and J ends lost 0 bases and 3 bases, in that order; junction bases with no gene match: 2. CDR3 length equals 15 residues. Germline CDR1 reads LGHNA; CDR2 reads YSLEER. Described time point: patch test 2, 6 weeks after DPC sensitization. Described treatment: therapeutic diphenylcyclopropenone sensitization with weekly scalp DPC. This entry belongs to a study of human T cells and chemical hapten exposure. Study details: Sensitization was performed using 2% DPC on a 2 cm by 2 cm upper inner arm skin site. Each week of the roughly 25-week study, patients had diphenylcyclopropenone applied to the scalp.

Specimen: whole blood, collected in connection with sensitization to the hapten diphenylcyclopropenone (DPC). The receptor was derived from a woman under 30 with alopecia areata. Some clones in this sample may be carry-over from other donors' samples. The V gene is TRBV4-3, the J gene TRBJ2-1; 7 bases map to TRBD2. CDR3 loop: CASSQDKRGYNEQFF. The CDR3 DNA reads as TGCGCCAGCAGCCAAGATAAGCGGGGCTACAATGAGCAGTTCTTC.